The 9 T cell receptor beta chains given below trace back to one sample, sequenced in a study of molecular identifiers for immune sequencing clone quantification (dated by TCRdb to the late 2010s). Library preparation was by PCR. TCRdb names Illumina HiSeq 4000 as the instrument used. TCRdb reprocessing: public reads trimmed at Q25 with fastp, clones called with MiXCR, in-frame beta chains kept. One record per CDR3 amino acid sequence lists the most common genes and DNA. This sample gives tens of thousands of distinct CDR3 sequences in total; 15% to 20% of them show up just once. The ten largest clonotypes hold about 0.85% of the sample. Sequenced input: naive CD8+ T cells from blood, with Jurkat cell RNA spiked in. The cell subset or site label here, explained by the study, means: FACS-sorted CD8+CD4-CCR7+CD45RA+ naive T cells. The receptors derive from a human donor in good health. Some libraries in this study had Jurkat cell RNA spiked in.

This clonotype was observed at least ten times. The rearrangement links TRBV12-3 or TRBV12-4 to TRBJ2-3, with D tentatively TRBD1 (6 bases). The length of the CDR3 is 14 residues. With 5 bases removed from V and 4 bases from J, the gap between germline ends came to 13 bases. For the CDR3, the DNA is TGTGCCAGCAGTCCCACAGGGTCCGCAGATACGCAGTATTTT. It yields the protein CASSPTGSADTQYF.

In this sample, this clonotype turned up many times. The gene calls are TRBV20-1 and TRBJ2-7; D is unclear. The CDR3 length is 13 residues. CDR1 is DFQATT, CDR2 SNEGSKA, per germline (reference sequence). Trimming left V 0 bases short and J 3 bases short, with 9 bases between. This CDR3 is CSARDVYSYEQYF. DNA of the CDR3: TGCAGTGCTAGAGATGTGTACAGCTACGAGCAGTACTTC.

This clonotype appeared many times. CDR3 bases: TGTGCCAGCAGGAGTACAGGGATGGACGAAAAACCTTTTTTT. Amino acids: CASRSTGMDEKPFF. The genes are TRBV27 and TRBJ1-4; TRBD1 might be the D (6 bases). The CDR3 runs to 14 residues. Germline CDR1 and CDR2: MNHEY and SMNVEV (reference sequence). Trimming shortened V by 6 bases and J by 17 bases, and 25 bases separated the two germline ends. Based on the CDR3 plus reference TRBV27 and TRBJ1-4, the full variable domain is EAQVTQNPRYLITVTGKKLTVTCSQNMNHEYMSWYRQDPGLGLRQIYYSMNVEVTDKGDVPEGYKVSRKEKRNFPLILESPSPNQTSLYFCASRSTGMDEKPFFGSGTQLSVL.

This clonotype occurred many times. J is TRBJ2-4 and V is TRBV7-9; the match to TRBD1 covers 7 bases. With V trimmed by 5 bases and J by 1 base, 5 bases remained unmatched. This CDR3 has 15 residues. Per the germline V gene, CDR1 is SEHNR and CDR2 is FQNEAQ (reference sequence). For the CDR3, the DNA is TGTGCCAGCAGCCCGAACAGGGGTGCCAAAAACATTCAGTACTTC. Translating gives CASSPNRGAKNIQYF.

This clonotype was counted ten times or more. The CDR3 loop reads CASSGVGYTEAFF. DNA of the CDR3: TGTGCCAGCAGTGGCGTCGGGTACACTGAAGCTTTCTTT. The chain carries TRBV2 and TRBJ1-1; no clear D gene. CDR1 and CDR2 (germline): SNHLY, FYNNEI. V was trimmed by 4 bases and J by 3 bases, leaving 9 bases between them. The CDR3 is made up of 13 amino acids. The entire variable domain, with the rest obtained from reference TRBV2 and TRBJ1-1, is as follows: EPEVTQTPSHQVTQMGQEVILRCVPISNHLYFYWYRQILGQKVEFLVSFYNNEISEKSEIFDDQFSVERPDGSNFTLKIRSTKLEDSAMYFCASSGVGYTEAFFGQGTRLTVV.

The CDR3 here is CASSLASETQYF. The CDR3 DNA reads as TGTGCCAGCAGCTTAGCGTCCGAGACCCAGTACTTC. The chain recombines TRBV7-9 with TRBJ2-5; no definite D call. V was shortened by 0 bases and J by 5 bases, with 4 bases between the two germline ends. The CDR3 extends over 12 amino acids. The germline CDR1 and CDR2 sequences are SEHNR and FQNEAQ (reference sequence).

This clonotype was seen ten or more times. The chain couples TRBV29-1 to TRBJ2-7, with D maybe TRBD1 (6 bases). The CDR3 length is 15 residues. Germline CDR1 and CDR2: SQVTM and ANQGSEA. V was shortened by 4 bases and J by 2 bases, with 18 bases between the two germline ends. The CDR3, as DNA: TGCAGCGTTGTCCCCGGGACACAAGATCCCTACGAGCAGTACTTC. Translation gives CSVVPGTQDPYEQYF.

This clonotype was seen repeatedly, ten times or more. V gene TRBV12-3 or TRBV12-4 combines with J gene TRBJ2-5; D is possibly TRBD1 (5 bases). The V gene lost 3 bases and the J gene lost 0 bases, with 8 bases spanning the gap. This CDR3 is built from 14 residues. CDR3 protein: CASSFLGDQETQYF. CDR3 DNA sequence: TGTGCCAGCAGTTTTTTAGGGGACCAAGAGACCCAGTACTTC.

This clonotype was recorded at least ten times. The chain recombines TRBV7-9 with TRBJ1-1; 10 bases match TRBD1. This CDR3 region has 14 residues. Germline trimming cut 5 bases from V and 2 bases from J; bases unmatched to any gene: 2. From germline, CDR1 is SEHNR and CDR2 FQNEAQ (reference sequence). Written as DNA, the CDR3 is TGTGCCAGCAGCAGGACAGGGGGAAACACTGAAGCTTTCTTT. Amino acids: CASSRTGGNTEAFF.